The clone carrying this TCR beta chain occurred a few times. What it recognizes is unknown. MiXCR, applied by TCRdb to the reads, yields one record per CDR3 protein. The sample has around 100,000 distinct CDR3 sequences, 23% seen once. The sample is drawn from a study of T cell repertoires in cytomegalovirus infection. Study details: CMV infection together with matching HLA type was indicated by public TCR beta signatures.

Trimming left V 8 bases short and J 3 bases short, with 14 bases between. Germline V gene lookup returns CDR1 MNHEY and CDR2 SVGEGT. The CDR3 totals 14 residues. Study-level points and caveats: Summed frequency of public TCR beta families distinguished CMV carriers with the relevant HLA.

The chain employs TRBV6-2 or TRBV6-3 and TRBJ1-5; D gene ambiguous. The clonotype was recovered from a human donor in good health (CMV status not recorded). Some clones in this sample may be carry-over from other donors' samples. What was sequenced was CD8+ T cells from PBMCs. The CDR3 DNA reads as TGTGCCAGCGCTCAACCCGCGGCCAATCAGCCCCAGCATTTT. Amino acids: CASAQPAANQPQHF.